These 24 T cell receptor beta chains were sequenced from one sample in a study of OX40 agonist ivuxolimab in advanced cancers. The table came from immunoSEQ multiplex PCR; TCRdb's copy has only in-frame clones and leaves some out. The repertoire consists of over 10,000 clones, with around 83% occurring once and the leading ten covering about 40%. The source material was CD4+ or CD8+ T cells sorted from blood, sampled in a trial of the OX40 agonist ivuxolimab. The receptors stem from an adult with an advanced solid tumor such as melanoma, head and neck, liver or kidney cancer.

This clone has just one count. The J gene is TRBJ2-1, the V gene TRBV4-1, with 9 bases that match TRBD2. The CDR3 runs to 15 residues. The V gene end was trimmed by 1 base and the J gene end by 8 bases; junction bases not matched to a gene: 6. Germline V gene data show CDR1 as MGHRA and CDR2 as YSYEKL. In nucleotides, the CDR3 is TGCGCCAGCAGCCAAGTTCTAGCGGGAAATGATGAGCAGTTCTTC. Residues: CASSQVLAGNDEQFF.

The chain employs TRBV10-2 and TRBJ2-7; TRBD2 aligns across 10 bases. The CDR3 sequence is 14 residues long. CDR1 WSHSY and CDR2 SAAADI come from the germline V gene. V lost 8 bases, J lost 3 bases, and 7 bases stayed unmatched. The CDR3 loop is CASWGTSAYYEQYF. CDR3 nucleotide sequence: TGCGCCAGCTGGGGGACTAGCGCCTACTACGAGCAGTACTTC.

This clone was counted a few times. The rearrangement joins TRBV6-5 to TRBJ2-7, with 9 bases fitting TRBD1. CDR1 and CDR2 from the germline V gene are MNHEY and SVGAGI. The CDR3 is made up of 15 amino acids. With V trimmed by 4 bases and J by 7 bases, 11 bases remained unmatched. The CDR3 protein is CASSSWTGVKREQYF. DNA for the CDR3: TGTGCCAGCAGTTCATGGACAGGGGTAAAAAGGGAGCAGTACTTC.

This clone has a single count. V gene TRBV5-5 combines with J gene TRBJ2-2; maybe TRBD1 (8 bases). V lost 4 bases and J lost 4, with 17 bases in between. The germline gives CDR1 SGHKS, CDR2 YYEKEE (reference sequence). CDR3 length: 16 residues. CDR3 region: CASSHGRTGSTGELFF. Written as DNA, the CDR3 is TGTGCCAGCAGCCACGGGAGGACAGGGTCCACCGGGGAGCTGTTTTTT.

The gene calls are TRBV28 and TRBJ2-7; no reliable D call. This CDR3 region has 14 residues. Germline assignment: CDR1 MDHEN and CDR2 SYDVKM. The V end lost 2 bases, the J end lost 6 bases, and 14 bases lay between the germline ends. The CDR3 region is CASSLTAQTGEQYF. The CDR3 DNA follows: TGTGCCAGCAGTTTAACCGCACAAACGGGCGAGCAGTACTTC.

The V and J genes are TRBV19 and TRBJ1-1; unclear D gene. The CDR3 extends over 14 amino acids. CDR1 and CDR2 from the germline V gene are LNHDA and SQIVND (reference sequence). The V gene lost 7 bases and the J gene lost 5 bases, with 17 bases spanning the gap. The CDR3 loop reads CASTTMGSWTEAFF. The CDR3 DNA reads TGTGCCAGTACCACGATGGGGTCGTGGACTGAAGCTTTCTTT.

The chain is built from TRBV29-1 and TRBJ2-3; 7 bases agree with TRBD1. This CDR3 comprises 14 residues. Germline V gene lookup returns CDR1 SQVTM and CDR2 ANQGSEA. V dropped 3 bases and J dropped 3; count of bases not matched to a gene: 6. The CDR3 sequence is CSVDPPQGTDTQYF. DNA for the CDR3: TGCAGCGTTGATCCCCCACAGGGGACAGATACGCAGTATTTT.

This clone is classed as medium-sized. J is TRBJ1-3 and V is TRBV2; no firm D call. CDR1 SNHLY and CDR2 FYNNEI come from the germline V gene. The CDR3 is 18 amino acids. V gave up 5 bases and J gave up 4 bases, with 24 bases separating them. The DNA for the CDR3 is TGTGCCAGCAGTCCATTTAGTCCCGATGCGGTCGACGGAAACACCATATATTTT. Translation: CASSPFSPDAVDGNTIYF.

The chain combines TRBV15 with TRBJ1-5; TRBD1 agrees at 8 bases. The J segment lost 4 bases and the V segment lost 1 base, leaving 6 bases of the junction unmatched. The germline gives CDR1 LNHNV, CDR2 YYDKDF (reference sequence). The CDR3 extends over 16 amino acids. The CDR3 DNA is TGTGCCACCAGCAGAGGTCGGACAGGGCCTAATCAGCCCCAGCATTTT. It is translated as CATSRGRTGPNQPQHF.

The CDR3 DNA sequence: TGTGCCAGCAGCCAGGGGAACTCTGGGGCCAACGTCCTGACTTTC. Protein sequence: CASSQGNSGANVLTF. This sequence joins TRBV4-2 and TRBJ2-6, with D unclear. The CDR3 sequence is 15 residues long. In germline, CDR1 is LGHNA, CDR2 YNFKEQ. V lost 3 bases, J lost 0 bases, and 6 bases lay in between.

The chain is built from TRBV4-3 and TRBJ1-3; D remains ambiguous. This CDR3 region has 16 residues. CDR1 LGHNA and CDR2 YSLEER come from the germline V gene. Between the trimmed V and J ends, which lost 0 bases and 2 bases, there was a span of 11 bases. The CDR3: CASSQETTGPGNTIYF. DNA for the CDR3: TGCGCCAGCAGCCAAGAGACCACCGGGCCTGGAAACACCATATATTTT.

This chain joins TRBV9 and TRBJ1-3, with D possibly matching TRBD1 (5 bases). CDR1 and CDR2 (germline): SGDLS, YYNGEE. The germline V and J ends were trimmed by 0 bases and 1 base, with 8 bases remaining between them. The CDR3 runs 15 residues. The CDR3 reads CASSVGGSSGNTIYF. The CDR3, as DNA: TGTGCCAGCAGCGTAGGGGGCAGTTCTGGAAACACCATATATTTT.

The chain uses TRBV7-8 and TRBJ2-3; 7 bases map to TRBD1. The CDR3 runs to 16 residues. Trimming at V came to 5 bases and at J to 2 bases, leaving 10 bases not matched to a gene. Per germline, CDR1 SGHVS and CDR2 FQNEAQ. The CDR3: CASSSRTGGSTDTQYF. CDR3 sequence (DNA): TGTGCCAGCAGCAGTAGGACAGGAGGATCCACAGATACGCAGTATTTT.

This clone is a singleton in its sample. CDR3 region: CGTSTGEQFF. The CDR3 DNA is TGCGGGACTAGCACAGGGGAGCAGTTCTTC. This chain joins TRBV20-1 and TRBJ2-1, with 9 bases aligning to TRBD2. Germline CDR1 DFQATT, CDR2 SNEGSKA (reference sequence). CDR3 length equals 10 residues.

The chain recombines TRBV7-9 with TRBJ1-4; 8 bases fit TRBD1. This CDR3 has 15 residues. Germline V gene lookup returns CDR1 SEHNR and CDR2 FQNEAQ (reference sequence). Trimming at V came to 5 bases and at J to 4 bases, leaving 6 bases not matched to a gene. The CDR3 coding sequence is TGTGCCAGCAGCCCCTTGGACAGGGATAATGAAAAACTGTTTTTT. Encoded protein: CASSPLDRDNEKLFF.

CDR3 in amino acids: CASSLAPPGIGYTF. The CDR3 DNA reads as TGTGCCAGCAGCTTAGCTCCTCCGGGGATTGGCTACACCTTC. The chain is built from TRBV11-3 and TRBJ1-2; D ambiguous. V gave up 1 base and J gave up 7 bases, with 13 bases separating them. This CDR3 comprises 14 residues. Germline loops: CDR1 SGHNT, CDR2 YENEEA. Supplemented by reference TRBV11-3 and TRBJ1-2, the full variable domain reads EAGVVQSPRYKIIEKKQPVAFWCNPISGHNTLYWYLQNLGQGPELLIRYENEEAVDDSQLPKDRFSAERLKGVDSTLKIQPAELGDSAVYLCASSLAPPGIGYTFGSGTRLTVV.

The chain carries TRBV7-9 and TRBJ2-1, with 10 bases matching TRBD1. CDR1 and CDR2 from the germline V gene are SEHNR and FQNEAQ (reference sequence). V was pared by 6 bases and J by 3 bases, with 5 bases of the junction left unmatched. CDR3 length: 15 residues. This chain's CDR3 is CASSLTGGSYNEQFF. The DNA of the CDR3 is TGTGCCAGCAGTCTGACAGGGGGCAGCTACAATGAGCAGTTCTTC.

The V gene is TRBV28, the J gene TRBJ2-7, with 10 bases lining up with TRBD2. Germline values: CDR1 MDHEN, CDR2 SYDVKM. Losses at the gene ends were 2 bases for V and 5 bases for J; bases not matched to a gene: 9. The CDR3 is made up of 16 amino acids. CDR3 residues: CASSLPQREGVHEQYF. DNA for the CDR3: TGTGCCAGCAGTTTACCCCAGCGGGAGGGGGTCCACGAGCAGTACTTC.

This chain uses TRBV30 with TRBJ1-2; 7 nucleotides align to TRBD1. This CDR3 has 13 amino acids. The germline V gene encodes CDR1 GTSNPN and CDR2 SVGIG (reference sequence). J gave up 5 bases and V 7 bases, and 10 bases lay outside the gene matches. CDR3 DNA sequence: TGTGCCTCAACACTCGACAGGGAATATGGCTACACCTTC. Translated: CASTLDREYGYTF.

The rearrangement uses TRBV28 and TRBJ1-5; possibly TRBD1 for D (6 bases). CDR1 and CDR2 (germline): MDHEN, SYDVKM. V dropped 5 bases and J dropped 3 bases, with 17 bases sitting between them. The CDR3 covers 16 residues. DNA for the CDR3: TGTGCCAGCAGTCGTAGGACAGAGGCTACCAATCAGCCCCAGCATTTT. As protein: CASSRRTEATNQPQHF.

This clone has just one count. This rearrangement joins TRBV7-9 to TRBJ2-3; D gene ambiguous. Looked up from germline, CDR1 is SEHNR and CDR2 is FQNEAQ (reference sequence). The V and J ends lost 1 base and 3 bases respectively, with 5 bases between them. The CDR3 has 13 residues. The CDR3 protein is CASSLVGTDTQYF. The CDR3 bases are TGTGCCAGCAGCTTAGTGGGTACAGATACGCAGTATTTT.

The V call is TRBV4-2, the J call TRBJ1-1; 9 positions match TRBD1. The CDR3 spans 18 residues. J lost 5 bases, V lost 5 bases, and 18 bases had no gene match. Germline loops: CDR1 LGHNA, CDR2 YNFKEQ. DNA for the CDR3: TGTGCCAGCAGCTTTAGTATACAGGGGGCGGGTTCGATTACTGAAGCTTTCTTT. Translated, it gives CASSFSIQGAGSITEAFF.

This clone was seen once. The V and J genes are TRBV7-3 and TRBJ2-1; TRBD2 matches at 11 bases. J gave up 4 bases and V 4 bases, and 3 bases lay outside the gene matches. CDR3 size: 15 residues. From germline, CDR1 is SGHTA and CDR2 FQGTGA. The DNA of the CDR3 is TGTGCCAGCAGCTCGGGACTAGCGGATTACAATGAGCAGTTCTTC. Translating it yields CASSSGLADYNEQFF.

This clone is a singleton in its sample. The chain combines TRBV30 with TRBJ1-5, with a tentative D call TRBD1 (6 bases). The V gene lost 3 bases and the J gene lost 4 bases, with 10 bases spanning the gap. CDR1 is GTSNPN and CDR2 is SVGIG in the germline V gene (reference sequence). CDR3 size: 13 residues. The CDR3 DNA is TGTGCCTGGAGCTTAGGGGGGAATCAGCCCCAGCATTTT. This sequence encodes CAWSLGGNQPQHF.